The 27 T cell receptor beta chains reported below all come from one sample, sequenced in a study of T cells in Graves' hyperthyroidism and ophthalmopathy. TCR beta CDR3 regions were amplified from RNA transcripts. The primer set for the first-round RT-PCR of the TCR CDR3 was HTBI. Each CDR3 protein is one row after TCRdb ran MiXCR on the multiplex PCR reads. Altogether some 460,000 distinct CDR3 sequences are present, around 16% being singletons, with the ten largest covering 13% to 15%. The source material was blood. These receptors were taken from a woman younger than 30 with Graves' hyperthyroidism.

Many counts were recorded for this clonotype. V gene TRBV7-2 combines with J gene TRBJ1-6; tentatively, D is TRBD1 (6 bases). The CDR3 extends over 15 amino acids. The germline CDR1 and CDR2 sequences are SGHTA and FQGNSA. The V end lost 5 bases, the J end lost 6 bases, and 14 bases lay between the germline ends. The CDR3 nucleotides are TGTGCCAGCAGCCCGACCGGGACACCTAATTCACCCCTCCACTTT. Residues: CASSPTGTPNSPLHF. Filled out from reference TRBV7-2 and TRBJ1-6, the complete variable domain reads GAGVSQSPSNKVTEKGKDVELRCDPISGHTALYWYRQSLGQGLEFLIYFQGNSAPDKSGLPSDRFSAERTGGSVSTLTIQRTQQEDSAVYLCASSPTGTPNSPLHFGNGTRLTVT.

This chain links TRBV7-6 with TRBJ2-5, with D maybe TRBD2 (5 bases). The germline V and J ends were trimmed by 1 base and 1 base, with 10 bases remaining between them. Germline lookup yields CDR1 SGHVS and CDR2 FNYEAQ. This CDR3 is built from 15 residues. The CDR3 DNA sequence: TGTGCCAGCAGCTTAGTGGTGGGAGTCCAAGAGACCCAGTACTTC. Its translation: CASSLVVGVQETQYF.

This clonotype was seen a handful of times. This sequence joins TRBV7-9 and TRBJ2-6; D might be TRBD1 (6 bases). Trimming removed 1 base from V and 3 bases from J, with 7 bases in between. Germline CDR1 is SEHNR and CDR2 is FQNEAQ (reference sequence). This CDR3 region has 15 residues. CDR3 in DNA: TGTGCCAGCAGCTTAGGGGGGCTTGGGGCCAACGTCCTGACTTTC. It is translated as CASSLGGLGANVLTF.

V is TRBV3-1 and J is TRBJ2-2, with TRBD2 matching 7 bases. CDR1 is LGHDT, CDR2 YNNKEL, per germline (reference sequence). The CDR3 has 15 amino acids. V lost 3 bases to trimming and J lost 4 bases; unmatched junction nucleotides: 5. The chain's CDR3 is CASSQKRGTTGELFF. The CDR3, as DNA: TGTGCCAGCAGCCAGAAGCGGGGAACCACCGGGGAGCTGTTTTTT.

The table lists this clonotype with many counts. This chain joins TRBV18 and TRBJ1-1; D may be TRBD1 (6 bases). Trimming cost V 3 bases and J 5 bases, with 10 bases left between them. The CDR3 is made up of 13 amino acids. The germline V gene has CDR1 KGHSH and CDR2 LQKENI. The CDR3 DNA reads as TGTGCCAGCTCACCCATCAGGGGAACTGAAGCTTTCTTT. This gives the protein CASSPIRGTEAFF.

This clonotype has a count of ten or more. The V call is TRBV11-2, the J call TRBJ2-5; no reliable D call. V lost 4 bases, J lost 4 bases, and 16 bases lay in between. In germline, CDR1 is SGHAT, CDR2 FQNNGV. CDR3 length: 15 amino acids. The DNA of the CDR3 is TGTGCCAGCAGCTCCCCTGGCAGGCTGGGAGAGACCCAGTACTTC. Translating it yields CASSSPGRLGETQYF.

The chain is built from TRBV28 and TRBJ1-5; a possible D gene is TRBD1 (6 bases). Germline V gene data show CDR1 as MDHEN and CDR2 as SYDVKM. CDR3 size: 14 residues. Trimming pared 3 bases from V and 10 bases from J, leaving 16 bases between. The CDR3 sequence: CASSFAPGAPPQHF. CDR3 coding DNA: TGTGCCAGCAGTTTTGCCCCAGGGGCTCCTCCCCAGCATTTT. Filled out from reference TRBV28 and TRBJ1-5, the complete variable domain reads DVKVTQSSRYLVKRTGEKVFLECVQDMDHENMFWYRQDPGLGLRLIYFSYDVKMKEKGDIPEGYSVSREKKERFSLILESASTNQTSMYLCASSFAPGAPPQHFGDGTRLSIL.

V usage is TRBV20-1 and J usage is TRBJ1-5, with D unresolved. The CDR3 totals 16 residues. V was clipped by 0 bases and J by 3 bases, with 15 bases between them. The germline V gene encodes CDR1 DFQATT and CDR2 SNEGSKA (reference sequence). This CDR3 is CSAREAGTSPNQPQHF. CDR3 in DNA: TGCAGTGCTAGAGAAGCGGGAACGAGCCCCAATCAGCCCCAGCATTTT.

This clonotype was counted between two and nine times. This chain links TRBV6-5 with TRBJ2-3; 10 positions agree with TRBD1. The CDR3 length is 14 residues. With V trimmed by 2 bases and J by 5 bases, 1 base remained unmatched. CDR1 and CDR2 from the germline V gene are MNHEY and SVGAGI. The CDR3: CASSYGTGVDTQYF. DNA of the CDR3: TGTGCCAGCAGTTACGGGACAGGGGTAGATACGCAGTATTTT.

The rearrangement links TRBV7-9 to TRBJ2-2, with 7 bases lining up with TRBD1. Germline loops: CDR1 SEHNR, CDR2 FQNEAQ (reference sequence). The CDR3 is 15 amino acids. V lost 6 bases to trimming and J lost 6 bases; unmatched junction nucleotides: 10. DNA of the CDR3: TGTGCCAGCAGTTACGGGACAGCTCCCTCCGGGGAGCTGTTTTTT. Translating it yields CASSYGTAPSGELFF. Supplemented by reference TRBV7-9 and TRBJ2-2, the full variable domain reads DTGVSQNPRHKITKRGQNVTFRCDPISEHNRLYWYRQTLGQGPEFLTYFQNEAQLEKSRLLSDRFSAERPKGSFSTLEIQRTEQGDSAMYLCASSYGTAPSGELFFGEGSRLTVL.

The CDR3 DNA reads TGTGCCAGCAGCTCCGACCCCACTAGCGGGATTTACGAGCAGTACTTC. Its translation: CASSSDPTSGIYEQYF. The V and J genes are TRBV7-9 and TRBJ2-7, with 10 bases that match TRBD2. With V trimmed by 4 bases and J by 4 bases, 10 bases remained unmatched. The CDR3 is 16 residues long. The V gene's germline CDR1 is SEHNR and CDR2 FQNEAQ (reference sequence).

This clonotype was counted ten times or more. The chain carries TRBV6-1 and TRBJ1-2; 8 bases agree with TRBD1. This CDR3 is built from 13 residues. Looked up from germline, CDR1 is MNHNS and CDR2 is SASEGT. The V segment lost 10 bases and the J segment 8 bases; nucleotides outside the gene matches: 12. The CDR3 coding sequence is TGTGCCACAAGGGATTGGACAGGGAGCGGCTACACCTTC. It encodes CATRDWTGSGYTF.

This clonotype was counted many times. CDR3 sequence: CASSPNGGRGTEAFF. DNA of the CDR3: TGCGCCAGCAGCCCTAACGGAGGGAGGGGGACTGAAGCTTTCTTT. V gene TRBV5-1 combines with J gene TRBJ1-1; the D gene is possibly TRBD1 (6 bases). The CDR3 is 15 amino acids. V dropped 4 bases and J dropped 5 bases, with 18 bases sitting between them. Per the germline V gene, CDR1 is SGHRS and CDR2 is YFSETQ.

The V call is TRBV6-1, the J call TRBJ1-3, with 9 bases identical to TRBD1. CDR1 MNHNS and CDR2 SASEGT come from the germline V gene. The ends lost 6 bases at V and 0 bases at J; junction bases unmatched: 3. CDR3 length: 15 residues. The CDR3 sequence: CASSRDRVSGNTIYF. For the CDR3, the DNA is TGTGCCAGCAGCCGGGACAGGGTCTCTGGAAACACCATATATTTT.

V is TRBV6-2 or TRBV6-3 and J is TRBJ2-1; either TRBD1 or TRBD2 may supply D (5 bases each). Trimming pared 6 bases from V and 4 bases from J, leaving 13 bases between. Germline V gene lookup returns CDR1 MNHEY and CDR2 SVGEGT. The CDR3 extends over 14 amino acids. The CDR3 DNA reads as TGTGCCAGCAGCCACGGGACGGCATACAATGAGCAGTTCTTC. This translates into CASSHGTAYNEQFF.

The rearrangement links TRBV12-3 or TRBV12-4 to TRBJ2-1; D gene uncertain. The J call may be incorrect, as the DNA end agrees better with TRBJ2-7. The CDR3 is 14 amino acids. The CDR3 nucleotides are TGTGCCAGCACCGTAGCCAGCTCCTACAATGAGCAGTACTTC. It is translated as CASTVASSYNEQYF.

This sequence joins TRBV6-5 and TRBJ2-1; 9 nucleotides line up with TRBD2. The V gene's germline CDR1 is MNHEY and CDR2 SVGAGI. This CDR3 is 16 amino acids long. The junction had 10 bases not matched to a gene; V was cut back by 2 bases and J by 8 bases. This chain's CDR3 is CASSYGGSGSTYEQFF. The DNA of the CDR3 is TGTGCCAGCAGTTACGGAGGTAGCGGGAGTACCTATGAGCAGTTCTTC.

Only a few counts were recorded for this clonotype. J is TRBJ2-2 and V is TRBV6-1; D possibly corresponds to TRBD1 (5 bases). The CDR3 spans 15 residues. Per germline, CDR1 MNHNS and CDR2 SASEGT. V was pared by 6 bases and J by 6 bases, with 17 bases between. CDR3 in DNA: TGTGCCAGCAGCACCGCGGCCCAGGGCGCCGGGGAGCTGTTTTTT. As protein: CASSTAAQGAGELFF.

This clonotype was seen ten or more times. The chain has TRBV10-3 and TRBJ2-7; D might be TRBD1 (5 bases). Trimming cost V 2 bases and J 5 bases, with 7 bases left between them. The CDR3 consists of 12 residues. From germline, CDR1 is ENHRY and CDR2 SYGVKD. CDR3: CAISEKGHEQYF. Here the CDR3 DNA reads TGTGCCATCAGTGAGAAGGGGCACGAGCAGTACTTC.

In its sample, this clonotype was seen a few times. The chain combines TRBV25-1 with TRBJ1-5; TRBD1 is a possible D gene (5 bases). The CDR3 is 16 residues long. Trimming took 4 bases from V and 0 from J, leaving 13 bases between them. The germline gives CDR1 MGHDK, CDR2 SYGVNS. CDR3 residues: CASSGVAGFSNQPQHF. CDR3 bases: TGTGCCAGCAGTGGGGTAGCAGGGTTTAGCAATCAGCCCCAGCATTTT.

This clonotype was counted many times. This chain's CDR3 is CASTGQGAGYGYTF. CDR3 nucleotides: TGTGCCAGCACCGGACAGGGGGCGGGCTATGGCTACACCTTC. The J gene is TRBJ1-2, the V gene TRBV2; 11 positions match TRBD1. V lost 7 bases to trimming and J lost 4 bases; unmatched junction nucleotides: 5. Per the germline V gene, CDR1 is SNHLY and CDR2 is FYNNEI. This CDR3 is built from 14 residues.

This clonotype was counted ten times or more. The chain employs TRBV6-2 or TRBV6-3 and TRBJ2-1; maybe TRBD1 (6 bases). The germline gives CDR1 MNHEY, CDR2 SVGEGT. V shed 6 bases and J shed 2 bases, with 14 bases lying between them. CDR3 length equals 15 residues. The CDR3 loop reads CASRDDRTTYNEQFF. Here the CDR3 DNA reads TGTGCCAGCAGAGACGACAGGACAACCTACAATGAGCAGTTCTTC.

This clonotype was recorded at least ten times. This chain connects TRBV12-3 or TRBV12-4 to TRBJ2-1, with 8 positions matching TRBD2. Trimming took 5 bases from V and 0 from J; bases not matched to a gene: 3. CDR3 length: 15 amino acids. DNA for the CDR3: TGTGCCAGCAGTGCGGGGGGACTCTCCTACAATGAGCAGTTCTTC. The encoded protein is CASSAGGLSYNEQFF.

This clonotype was seen repeatedly, ten times or more. The chain is built from TRBV28 and TRBJ1-5; TRBD1 is a possible D gene (5 bases). Germline loops: CDR1 MDHEN, CDR2 SYDVKM. V was shortened by 4 bases and J by 2 bases, with 15 bases between the two germline ends. This CDR3 has 16 amino acids. CDR3 protein: CASSSPRVGGNQPQHF. The DNA for the CDR3 is TGTGCCAGCAGTTCGCCCAGGGTAGGAGGCAATCAGCCCCAGCATTTT.

The sample holds many counts of this clonotype. The rearrangement joins TRBV5-1 to TRBJ2-1; TRBD1 matches at 10 bases. Germline trimming cut 0 bases from V and 8 bases from J; bases unmatched to any gene: 2. CDR1 is SGHRS and CDR2 is YFSETQ in the germline V gene. CDR3 length: 14 amino acids. For the CDR3, the DNA is TGCGCCAGCAGCTTGGGGGGACAGGGGTATGAGCAGTTCTTC. This translates into CASSLGGQGYEQFF.

This clonotype appeared many times. The genes are TRBV5-1 and TRBJ2-1; TRBD2 matches at 10 bases. Per germline, CDR1 SGHRS and CDR2 YFSETQ. There are 15 residues in the CDR3. The junction had 10 bases not matched to a gene; V was cut back by 6 bases and J by 7 bases. CDR3 region: CASNPKREGRNEQFF. Written as DNA, the CDR3 is TGCGCCAGCAACCCAAAGCGGGAGGGCCGGAATGAGCAGTTCTTC.

The chain is built from TRBV7-9 and TRBJ1-6, with TRBD1 matching over 9 bases. This CDR3 has 16 residues. Unmatched junction bases numbered 10, after V lost 5 bases and J lost 8 bases. Germline V CDR1 and CDR2: SEHNR, FQNEAQ (reference sequence). The CDR3 sequence: CASSPATGGPDSPLHF. In DNA, the CDR3 is TGTGCCAGCAGCCCGGCGACAGGGGGACCAGATTCACCCCTCCACTTT.